These T cell receptor beta chains were read from a single sample in a study of OX40 agonist ivuxolimab in advanced cancers. Assay used: immunoSEQ multiplex PCR; TCRdb lists only in-frame clones, some missing. The sample lists some 86,000 clones; 90% were seen once. The starting material was CD4+ or CD8+ T cells sorted from blood, obtained in a trial of the OX40 agonist ivuxolimab. These receptors were collected from an adult with an advanced solid tumor such as melanoma, head and neck, liver or kidney cancer. Both conserved end residues are trimmed from each CDR3.

CDR3 protein	V gene	J gene
ATSTPTSSGGAYEQF	TRBV15	TRBJ2-1
ASSEYLGDNSPLH	TRBV25-1	TRBJ1-6
ASSILSSGRDNEQF	TRBV19	TRBJ2-1
ASSRYRGQNTEAF	TRBV7-6	TRBJ1-1
ASSRLGQPYEQY	TRBV7-8	TRBJ2-7
ASSLEQDTEAF	TRBV5-4	TRBJ1-1
ASRRLAGRDTQY	TRBV7-8	TRBJ2-3
ASSPPTGELF	TRBV5-1	TRBJ2-2
ASRTGTQY	TRBV2	TRBJ2-5
ASSERTRGAGELF	TRBV6-1	TRBJ2-2
ASSLSGNTIY	TRBV13	TRBJ1-3
ASSYSRGRGTEAF	TRBV6-5	TRBJ1-1
ASSLGQGAQETQY	TRBV5-1	TRBJ2-5
ASSPMGAGVTNTGELF	TRBV7-2	TRBJ2-2
ASSRPGQGSDGYT	TRBV18	TRBJ1-2
ASSESNTGELF	TRBV25-1	TRBJ2-2
ASSLVGRVTDTQY	TRBV5-1	TRBJ2-3
ASTEVEGIMVENIQY	TRBV2	TRBJ2-4
ASSSLGTLGYT	TRBV7-9	TRBJ1-2
ASRPGTGLNEKLF	TRBV11-2	TRBJ1-4
ASSLRASVDSPLH	TRBV5-4	TRBJ1-6
ASRAVSNNQPQH	TRBV2	TRBJ1-5
ASTKSGGTEAF	TRBV6-1	TRBJ1-1
ASSSTRDEQF	TRBV7-2	TRBJ2-1
ASSLQTGEGVYGYT	TRBV28	TRBJ1-2
AISAGTESTDTQY	TRBV10-3	TRBJ2-3
ASSRDRGGPGYT	TRBV6-5	TRBJ1-2
ASSLEARGRFTNYGYT	TRBV5-1	TRBJ1-2
ASSQGTPNTGELF	TRBV6-1	TRBJ2-2
ASSLERGTEAF	TRBV5-1	TRBJ1-1
ASSIDARINYGYT	TRBV19	TRBJ1-2
ASSSGLAGRRLVSEETQY	TRBV7-8	TRBJ2-5
ASSGDSAPNTEAF	TRBV28	TRBJ1-1
ASSTRQGSYGYT	TRBV2	TRBJ1-2
ASSQIGGGTDTQY	TRBV14	TRBJ2-3
ASSLDWGGGYGYT	TRBV5-5	TRBJ1-2
ASSPQSFSGRLPNSNQPQH	TRBV18	TRBJ1-5
ASSPGQGAPGYT	TRBV18	TRBJ1-2
ASSLDGVSYGYT	TRBV5-1	TRBJ1-2
ASSLASGGPSTDTQY	TRBV7-8	TRBJ2-3
ASSPPGLAGEQY	TRBV18	TRBJ2-7
ASSIRDTQY	TRBV19	TRBJ2-3
ASSDRGKGGNQPQH	TRBV6-1	TRBJ1-5
ASSSPGGFKRDTGELF	TRBV28	TRBJ2-2
ASRSLNSGNTIY	TRBV6-1	TRBJ1-3
ASSSPGAQY	TRBV6-5	TRBJ2-3
ASSLLGRAGNTEAF	TRBV7-8	TRBJ1-1
ASSQMRPVNSPLH	TRBV14	TRBJ1-6
ASSYSGGAAYEQY	TRBV6-6	TRBJ2-7
ASRTRDWENEQF	TRBV5-5	TRBJ2-1
ASSVGLAGDREQF	TRBV7-6	TRBJ2-1
ASSLDRGYDEAF	TRBV2	TRBJ1-1
ASSAWDRDRLNTEAF	TRBV19	TRBJ1-1
ASSIVDRSRDGYT	TRBV19	TRBJ1-2
ASRYREGEKLF	TRBV2	TRBJ1-4